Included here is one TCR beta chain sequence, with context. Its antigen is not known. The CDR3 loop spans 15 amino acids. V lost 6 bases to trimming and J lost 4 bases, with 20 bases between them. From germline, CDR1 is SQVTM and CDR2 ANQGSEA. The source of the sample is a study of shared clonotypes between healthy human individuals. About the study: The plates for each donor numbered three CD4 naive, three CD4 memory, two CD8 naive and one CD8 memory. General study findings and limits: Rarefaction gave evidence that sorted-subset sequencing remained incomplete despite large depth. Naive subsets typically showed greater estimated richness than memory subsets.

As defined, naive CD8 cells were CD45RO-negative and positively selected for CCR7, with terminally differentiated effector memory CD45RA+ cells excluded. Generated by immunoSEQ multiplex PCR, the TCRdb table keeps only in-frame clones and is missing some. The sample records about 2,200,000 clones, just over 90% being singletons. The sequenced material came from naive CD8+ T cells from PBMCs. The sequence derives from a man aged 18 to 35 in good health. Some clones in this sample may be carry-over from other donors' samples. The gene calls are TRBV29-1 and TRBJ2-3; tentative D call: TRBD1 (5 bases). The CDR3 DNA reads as TGCAGCGTCACGGAATGGCAGGGCTCGGCAGATACGCAGTATTTT. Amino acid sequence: CSVTEWQGSADTQYF.